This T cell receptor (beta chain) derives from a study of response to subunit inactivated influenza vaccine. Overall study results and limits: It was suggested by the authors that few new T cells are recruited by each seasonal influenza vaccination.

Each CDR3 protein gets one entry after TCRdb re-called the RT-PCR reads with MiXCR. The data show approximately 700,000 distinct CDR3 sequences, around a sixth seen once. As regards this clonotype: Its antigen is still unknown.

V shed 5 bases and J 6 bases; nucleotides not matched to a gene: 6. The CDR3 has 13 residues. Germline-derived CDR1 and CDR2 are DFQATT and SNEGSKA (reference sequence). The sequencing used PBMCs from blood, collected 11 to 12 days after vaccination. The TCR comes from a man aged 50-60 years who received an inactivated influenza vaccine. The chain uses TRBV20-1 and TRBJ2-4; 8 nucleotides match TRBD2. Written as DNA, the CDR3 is TGCAGTGCTCCCGAGAGCGGGGGAAACATTCAGTACTTC. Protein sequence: CSAPESGGNIQYF.